This section outlines one T cell receptor (beta chain) sequence together with its context. Its specificity is unknown. These data originate in a study of shared clonotypes between healthy human individuals. Study-wide background: Per donor, CD8 memory used one plate, CD8 naive used two, CD4 memory used three and CD4 naive used three. Findings and caveats of the study: Measured sharing among donors was expected to vary with sequencing depth.

Every donor was a Caucasian adult from Nashville, Tennessee. In the source study's methods: Filtering differed, since immunoSEQ gave only junction sequences and no quality scores. Data came from immunoSEQ multiplex PCR; TCRdb stores just in-frame clones and leaves some out. V, J and clone size derive from that table, while D and trimming were established from the DNA sequence. The data hold just over 2,000,000 clones, with over 85% observed a single time. The CDR3 is 13 residues long. Germline CDR1 reads MNHEY; CDR2 reads SVGAGI. V was trimmed by 7 bases and J by 1 base, leaving 7 bases between them. Source material: naive CD4+ T cells sorted from blood. Regarding subset: CD45RA+ positively selected. This sequence joins TRBV6-5 and TRBJ2-2; no clear D. The receptor comes from a man aged 18 to 29 in good health. The CDR3 sequence: CASNRQNTGELFF. The CDR3 DNA reads as TGTGCCAGCAATAGACAGAACACCGGGGAGCTGTTTTTT.